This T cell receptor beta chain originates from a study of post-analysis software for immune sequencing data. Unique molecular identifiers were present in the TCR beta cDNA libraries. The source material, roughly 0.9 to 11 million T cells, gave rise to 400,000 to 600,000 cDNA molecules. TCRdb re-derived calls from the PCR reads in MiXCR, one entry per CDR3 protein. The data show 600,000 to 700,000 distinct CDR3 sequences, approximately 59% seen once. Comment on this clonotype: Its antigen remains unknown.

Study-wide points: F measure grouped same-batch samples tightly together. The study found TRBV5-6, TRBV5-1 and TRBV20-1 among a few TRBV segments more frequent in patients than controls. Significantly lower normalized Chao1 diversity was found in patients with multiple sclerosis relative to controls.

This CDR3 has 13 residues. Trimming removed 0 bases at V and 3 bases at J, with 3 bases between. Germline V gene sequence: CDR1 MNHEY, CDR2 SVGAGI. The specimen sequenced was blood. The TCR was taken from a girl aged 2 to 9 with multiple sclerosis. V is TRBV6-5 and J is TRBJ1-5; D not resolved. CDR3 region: CASSYSINQPQHF. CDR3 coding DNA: TGTGCCAGCAGTTACTCGATCAATCAGCCCCAGCATTTT.